The 30 T cell receptor beta chains in this list originate from one sample, sequenced in a study of esophageal squamous cell carcinoma under preoperative chemotherapy. Time point denoted: after preoperative PTX-NDP chemotherapy. TCRdb re-analysed the PCR reads in MiXCR, keeping a single row per CDR3 protein. The sample holds about 18,000 distinct CDR3 sequences, more than 45% seen once. The sample was acquired from a patient given preoperative chemotherapy. The receptors originated from a human donor with esophageal squamous cell carcinoma. The donor label of this sample is uncertain.

This clonotype was observed a single time. The genes are TRBV7-2 and TRBJ2-3; D is possibly TRBD2 (5 bases). Trimming took 5 bases from V and 0 from J, leaving 12 bases between them. The CDR3 runs to 15 residues. Germline V gives CDR1 SGHTA, CDR2 FQGNSA. CDR3 sequence (DNA): TGTGCCAGCAGCCTGGAGGCTGTGAGCACAGATACGCAGTATTTT. This gives the protein CASSLEAVSTDTQYF.

CDR3 region: CASSFGQGRAGYTF. CDR3 DNA: TGTGCCAGCAGTTTTGGGCAGGGGCGGGCCGGCTACACCTTC. The chain carries TRBV27 and TRBJ1-2; D perhaps matches TRBD1 (6 bases). V was shortened by 3 bases and J by 8 bases, with 16 bases between the two germline ends. Germline loops: CDR1 MNHEY, CDR2 SMNVEV (reference sequence). The CDR3 consists of 14 residues.

The V gene is TRBV12-5, the J gene TRBJ1-3; D is undetermined. Germline CDR1 reads LGHNT; CDR2 reads FRNRAP. There are 13 residues in the CDR3. With 2 bases removed from V and 4 bases from J, the gap between germline ends came to 6 bases. CDR3 loop: CASGLSSGNTIYF. Written as DNA, the CDR3 is TGTGCTAGTGGTTTGTCGTCCGGAAACACCATATATTTT. The full variable domain, its missing parts supplied by reference TRBV12-5 and TRBJ1-3, is DARVTQTPRHKVTEMGQEVTMRCQPILGHNTVFWYRQTMMQGLELLAYFRNRAPLDDSGMPKDRFSAEMPDATLATLKIQPSEPRDSAVYFCASGLSSGNTIYFGEGSWLTVV.

The V gene is TRBV6-1, the J gene TRBJ2-1, with 10 bases lining up with TRBD2. Germline assignment: CDR1 MNHNS and CDR2 SASEGT. J lost 8 bases, V lost 8 bases, and 6 bases had no gene match. The CDR3 consists of 13 residues. CDR3 sequence reads: CASSLAGDDEQFF. The DNA of the CDR3 is TGTGCCAGCTCCCTAGCGGGAGATGATGAGCAGTTCTTC.

The DNA for the CDR3 is TGTGCCAGCAGTTTAGCGGGAGTAACCTACGAGCAGTACTTC. Translated, it gives CASSLAGVTYEQYF. The gene calls are TRBV6-5 and TRBJ2-5, with 9 bases lining up with TRBD2. With the DNA end fitting TRBJ2-7 better, the J assignment may be wrong. This CDR3 spans 14 amino acids. Per germline, CDR1 MNHEY and CDR2 SVGAGI.

This clonotype was detected only a few times. The V gene is TRBV12-3 or TRBV12-4, the J gene TRBJ2-5; D gene unclear. The V and J ends lost 3 bases and 0 bases respectively, with 8 bases between them. The CDR3 runs 14 residues. CDR3 in amino acids: CASSFGLYQETQYF. The CDR3 coding sequence is TGTGCCAGCAGTTTCGGCCTGTACCAAGAGACCCAGTACTTC.

The J gene is TRBJ2-1, the V gene TRBV7-3; 10 nucleotides line up with TRBD2. Germline lookup yields CDR1 SGHTA and CDR2 FQGTGA. The CDR3 is 15 residues long. With 6 bases clipped from V and 10 bases from J, the junction kept 12 bases outside the gene matches. DNA for the CDR3: TGTGCCAGCAGTCTTGGAGCCGGGACTAGCGCCGAGCAGTTCTTC. This codes for CASSLGAGTSAEQFF.

The chain uses TRBV5-6 and TRBJ2-7, with D unresolved. V was shortened by 0 bases and J by 7 bases, with 8 bases between the two germline ends. The CDR3 length is 12 residues. The V gene's germline CDR1 is SGHDT and CDR2 YYEEEE. CDR3 residues: CASSLAIGEQYF. DNA of the CDR3: TGTGCCAGCAGCTTGGCCATAGGGGAGCAGTACTTC. Combining the CDR3 with reference TRBV5-6 and TRBJ2-7 gives the whole variable domain DAGVTQSPTHLIKTRGQQVTLRCSPKSGHDTVSWYQQALGQGPQFIFQYYEEEERQRGNFPDRFSGHQFPNYSSELNVNALLLGDSALYLCASSLAIGEQYFGPGTRLTVT.

V is TRBV11-3 and J is TRBJ2-3; 9 bases match TRBD2. This CDR3 comprises 13 residues. The J segment lost 14 bases and the V segment lost 0 bases, leaving 6 bases of the junction unmatched. Germline CDR1 and CDR2: SGHNT and YENEEA. The CDR3 protein is CASSLDGGTSPYF. The DNA for the CDR3 is TGTGCCAGCAGCTTAGATGGCGGGACTAGCCCGTATTTT.

V is TRBV7-2 and J is TRBJ2-1; 14 bases match TRBD2. This CDR3 spans 14 amino acids. Germline trimming cut 5 bases from V and 9 bases from J; bases unmatched to any gene: 3. Germline loops: CDR1 SGHTA, CDR2 FQGNSA. The CDR3 DNA reads as TGTGCCAGCAGCCCGGGACTAGCGGGGGTTGAGCAGTTCTTC. It encodes CASSPGLAGVEQFF.

V is TRBV28 and J is TRBJ1-2; D ambiguous. Trimming pared 4 bases from V and 4 bases from J, leaving 4 bases between. There are 11 residues in the CDR3. Germline V lookup: CDR1 MDHEN, CDR2 SYDVKM. The CDR3 coding sequence is TGTGCCAGCAGTTCGCGCTATGGCTACACCTTC. Its translation is CASSSRYGYTF.

Notes on this clonotype: The germline gene is not matched at one end of the junction; a read error may be the cause. The rearrangement uses TRBV7-2 and TRBJ2-3, with D possibly matching TRBD2 (6 bases). CDR1 is SGHTA and CDR2 is FQGNSA in the germline V gene. There are 16 residues in the CDR3. The CDR3 nucleotides read TGTGCCAGCAGCGCACCGGGGCTGGGAGGCAAAGACATGCAGTATTTC. Its protein product is CASSAPGLGGKDMQYF.

This clonotype is judged medium-sized. The chain has TRBV7-6 and TRBJ1-2; 7 positions agree with TRBD1. The germline gives CDR1 SGHVS, CDR2 FNYEAQ. The CDR3 totals 15 residues. Trimming took 4 bases from V and 4 from J; bases not matched to a gene: 9. The CDR3 here is CASSWDSSTRYGYTF. CDR3 bases: TGTGCCAGCAGCTGGGACAGTTCGACACGCTATGGCTACACCTTC.

This clonotype was counted between two and nine times. J is TRBJ2-7 and V is TRBV7-2, with a weak D call TRBD1 (5 bases). The V and J ends lost 2 bases and 2 bases respectively, with 13 bases between them. Germline lookup yields CDR1 SGHTA and CDR2 FQGNSA. This CDR3 has 15 amino acids. The CDR3 is CASSLLGQGPYEQYF. Here the CDR3 DNA reads TGTGCCAGCAGCTTACTGGGGCAAGGGCCCTACGAGCAGTACTTC.

This clonotype was observed a single time. The V and J genes are TRBV12-3 or TRBV12-4 and TRBJ2-5; 10 positions agree with TRBD2. The junction had 3 bases not matched to a gene; V was cut back by 5 bases and J by 0 bases. CDR3 length: 15 residues. The CDR3 sequence: CASSGLAEYQETQYF. CDR3 coding DNA: TGTGCCAGCAGTGGACTAGCGGAGTACCAAGAGACCCAGTACTTC.

This sequence joins TRBV20-1 and TRBJ2-3, with 8 bases identical to TRBD1. The germline V gene has CDR1 DFQATT and CDR2 SNEGSKA (reference sequence). This CDR3 is 14 amino acids long. Germline trimming cut 8 bases from V and 3 bases from J; bases unmatched to any gene: 10. CDR3 nucleotide sequence: TGCAGTCCCTCCCCGGGACAGGCAACAGATACGCAGTATTTT. This codes for CSPSPGQATDTQYF.

This chain uses TRBV12-5 with TRBJ1-4; D uncertain. V was clipped by 7 bases and J by 5 bases, with 11 bases between them. CDR1 is LGHNT, CDR2 FRNRAP, per germline. There are 13 residues in the CDR3. The CDR3 is CASVAGSNEKLFF. The CDR3 DNA follows: TGTGCTAGTGTTGCCGGGTCCAATGAAAAACTGTTTTTT. Full variable domain (rest looked up from reference TRBV12-5 and TRBJ1-4): DARVTQTPRHKVTEMGQEVTMRCQPILGHNTVFWYRQTMMQGLELLAYFRNRAPLDDSGMPKDRFSAEMPDATLATLKIQPSEPRDSAVYFCASVAGSNEKLFFGSGTQLSVL.

V usage is TRBV7-8 and J usage is TRBJ1-3; D remains ambiguous. This CDR3 spans 14 amino acids. The V gene's germline CDR1 is SGHVS and CDR2 FQNEAQ. The ends were cut back, 8 bases at V and 0 bases at J, with 11 bases in the middle. The CDR3 sequence: CASSAFTSGNTIYF. CDR3 sequence (DNA): TGTGCCAGCTCAGCATTCACCTCTGGAAACACCATATATTTT.

V is TRBV7-2 and J is TRBJ2-5, with D perhaps TRBD2 (5 bases). The germline V and J ends were trimmed by 1 base and 11 bases, with 26 bases remaining between them. Germline loops: CDR1 SGHTA, CDR2 FQGNSA. CDR3 length: 17 residues. CDR3 protein: CASSLGVAGRDKNTQYF. DNA for the CDR3: TGTGCCAGCAGCTTAGGTGTCGCGGGCCGTGACAAAAACACTCAGTACTTC.

This chain joins TRBV6-5 and TRBJ2-1; D is perhaps TRBD2 (6 bases). The J call may be in error: the DNA end matches TRBJ2-7 better. The length of the CDR3 is 14 residues. Germline V gene data show CDR1 as MNHEY and CDR2 as SVGAGI. Here the CDR3 DNA reads TGTGCCAGCAGTTCGGGGACCCGGGAGCCCGAGCAGTACTTC. It yields the protein CASSSGTREPEQYF.

To note about this clonotype: The junction differs from germline at one of its ends, possibly a read error. The chain has TRBV5-5 and TRBJ2-5; D is possibly TRBD2 (5 bases). The CDR3 sequence is 13 residues long. Germline CDR1 SGHKS, CDR2 YYEKEE (reference sequence). The CDR3 loop is CASSGRGQDTQYF. DNA of the CDR3: TGTGCCAGCAGCGGCCGGGGTCAAGACACCCAGTACTTC.

V and J are TRBV7-2 and TRBJ2-1, with TRBD2 matching 9 bases. Germline assignment: CDR1 SGHTA and CDR2 FQGNSA. J gave up 5 bases and V 5 bases, and 4 bases lay outside the gene matches. CDR3 length: 14 amino acids. CDR3: CASSRTSDHNEQFF. CDR3 in DNA: TGTGCCAGCAGCCGGACTAGCGACCACAATGAGCAGTTCTTC. The full variable domain, with the rest looked up from reference TRBV7-2 and TRBJ2-1, is GAGVSQSPSNKVTEKGKDVELRCDPISGHTALYWYRQSLGQGLEFLIYFQGNSAPDKSGLPSDRFSAERTGGSVSTLTIQRTQQEDSAVYLCASSRTSDHNEQFFGPGTRLTVL.

This clonotype appeared a few times. The chain combines TRBV7-6 with TRBJ2-1, with 8 nucleotides matching TRBD2. Germline loops: CDR1 SGHVS, CDR2 FNYEAQ. V gave up 4 bases and J gave up 8 bases; unmatched junction bases: 16. CDR3 length equals 17 residues. This CDR3 reads CASSYSGVSGAVHEQFF. CDR3 coding DNA: TGTGCCAGCAGCTACTCCGGGGTTAGCGGGGCGGTTCATGAGCAGTTCTTC. Together with reference TRBV7-6 and TRBJ2-1, the CDR3 gives the full variable domain: GAGVSQSPRYKVTKRGQDVALRCDPISGHVSLYWYRQALGQGPEFLTYFNYEAQQDKSGLPNDRFSAERPEGSISTLTIQRTEQRDSAMYRCASSYSGVSGAVHEQFFGPGTRLTVL.

This chain uses TRBV6-1 with TRBJ2-1; D is possibly TRBD1 or TRBD2 (5 bases each). Per germline, CDR1 MNHNS and CDR2 SASEGT. Trimming removed 4 bases at V and 10 bases at J, with 17 bases between. The CDR3 contains 14 residues. CDR3 sequence reads: CASSGDALTSEQFF. As DNA, the CDR3 is TGTGCCAGCAGTGGGGACGCCCTTACCTCCGAGCAGTTCTTC.

V is TRBV7-3 and J is TRBJ2-5, with TRBD2 as a possible D gene (6 bases). The length of the CDR3 is 14 residues. The germline CDR1 and CDR2 sequences are SGHTA and FQGTGA. CDR3 protein: CAGLGGRDQETQYF. CDR3 in DNA: TGTGCGGGGCTCGGGGGACGAGACCAAGAGACCCAGTACTTC.

V usage is TRBV11-3 and J usage is TRBJ2-5; 14 bases line up with TRBD2. There are 20 residues in the CDR3. V trimming: 2 bases; J trimming: 11 bases; junction bases outside the gene matches: 22. Germline CDR1 SGHNT, CDR2 YENEEA. The CDR3 nucleotides read TGTGCCAGCAGCTTAACGAAGCCGGGACTAGCGGGAGAGTTTTACAATGAGCAGTACTTC. It encodes CASSLTKPGLAGEFYNEQYF.

This clonotype has at least ten counts. This clone may be a read error of a much larger clone one base away. The chain joins TRBV6-1 to TRBJ2-5, with 7 bases aligning to TRBD1. After removal of 9 bases from V and 11 bases from J, the junction contained 33 bases not matched to a gene. This CDR3 has 19 residues. Germline CDR1 is MNHNS and CDR2 is SASEGT. CDR3 sequence reads: CASPHKPGDRVISNDEQYF. The CDR3 bases are TGTGCCAGTCCTCATAAGCCCGGAGACAGGGTGATATCGAACGATGAGCAGTACTTC.

V and J are TRBV27 and TRBJ2-5; either TRBD1 or TRBD2 may fit D (5 bases each). The V and J ends lost 5 bases and 3 bases respectively, with 13 bases between them. The germline V gene encodes CDR1 MNHEY and CDR2 SMNVEV (reference sequence). The CDR3 runs 14 residues. The CDR3 sequence: CASSPRDGEETQYF. As DNA, the CDR3 is TGTGCCAGCAGTCCCCGGGACGGGGAAGAGACCCAGTACTTC.

This clonotype was detected ten times or more. The V and J genes are TRBV7-6 and TRBJ2-5; TRBD2 matches 7 bases. CDR3 length: 17 residues. The V segment lost 4 bases and the J segment 4 bases; nucleotides outside the gene matches: 15. The V gene's germline CDR1 is SGHVS and CDR2 FNYEAQ. The CDR3 DNA is TGTGCCAGCAGCTCCACACCCCGGACTAGGCGGGGAGAGACCCAGTACTTC. It codes for CASSSTPRTRRGETQYF.

The genes are TRBV11-2 and TRBJ2-5; D may match TRBD1 or TRBD2 (6 bases each). The end of the DNA fits TRBJ2-7 better, so the J call may be wrong. CDR3 length: 15 residues. Germline-derived CDR1 and CDR2 are SGHAT and FQNNGV. CDR3 DNA: TGTGCCAGCAGCTCCCGAGGGGGGTTTAAGTACGAGCAGTACTTC. The encoded protein is CASSSRGGFKYEQYF.